Listed below are T cell receptor beta chains from one sample, sequenced in a study of cytomegalovirus exposure and HLA in healthy donors. The table came from immunoSEQ multiplex PCR; TCRdb's copy has only in-frame clones and leaves some out. The profile shows about 180,000 clones, over 65% of them singletons. The sequenced sample consisted of PBMCs. These receptors came from a woman aged 55-69 years in good health and CMV-seropositive. CDR3s include the opening cysteine and the closing phenylalanine or tryptophan.

v_call cdr3_aa
TRBV7-9 CASSSPPGTGNTGELFF
TRBV4-2 CASSQMGQKVSPLHF
TRBV5-1 CASSLRTGSVSEAFF
TRBV6-4 CASSDTGTGTSTDTQYF
TRBV28 CVLWGGTEAFF
TRBV5-4 CASSLPPIGSEQFF
TRBV6-6 CASTNLAGPGELFF
TRBV6-5 CASSSPNEQFF
TRBV29-1 CSVGQGAMSGYTF
TRBV28 CASRQDYQGSYNEQFF
TRBV11-2 CASSSGGYRGVNTEAFF
TRBV25-1 CASSEGGAGPQHF
TRBV5-1 CASSLEGVFRYTF
TRBV11-2 CASQGGRTGNTIYF
TRBV19 CASSISSTSGGMYEQYF
TRBV5-4 CASSPSVNSYEQYF
TRBV2 CASSVLAAVSRGELFF
TRBV5-4 CASSLAPDRVGEKLFF
TRBV5-1 CASSTGTGRLWWAQYF
TRBV7-2 CASSYRDSSYGYTF
TRBV4-2 CASSQVGLAGGPGELFF
TRBV2 CASSEYQGAGQPQHF
TRBV30 CAWSTGVGNEQFF
TRBV7-6 CASSFSSTGGGRGNTIYF
TRBV5-1 CASSLEASGNTIYF
TRBV7-8 CASSFGQGADQPQHF
TRBV15 CATSRDLQGAGGELFF
TRBV9 CASSEGTSGFYEQYF
TRBV29-1 CSVEDWASGGAGDTQYF
TRBV6-5 CASSYSTENYGYTF
TRBV27 CASRGRKGSYSNQPQHF